These 32 T cell receptor beta chains originate from one sample sequenced in a study of breast tumors, draining lymph nodes, adjacent tissues. Breast cancer patients provided tissue from their axillary draining lymph nodes. TCRdb reprocessed the multiplex PCR reads with MiXCR, giving one entry per CDR3 protein. The sample lists fewer than 200,000 distinct CDR3 sequences; 25% to 40% were seen once. Sequencing used axillary lymph node tissue. Every receptor here comes from a female donor with breast cancer. Some clones in this sample may be carry-over from other donors' samples.

As DNA, the CDR3 is TGTGCCAGCAGCCTCTCGGGACTGGGCAATAGTAGGCAGTTCTTC. This sequence encodes CASSLSGLGNSRQFF. The genes are TRBV12-3 or TRBV12-4 and TRBJ2-1, with D possibly TRBD2 on 6 matching bases. CDR3 size: 15 residues. V was clipped by 6 bases and J by 12 bases, with 24 bases between them.

This clonotype was seen repeatedly, ten times or more. The rearrangement uses TRBV30 and TRBJ2-7, with a weak D call TRBD2 (5 bases). Looked up from germline, CDR1 is GTSNPN and CDR2 is SVGIG (reference sequence). The CDR3 has 12 amino acids. Trimming stripped 4 bases from V and 7 bases from J, with 14 bases between. The CDR3 DNA follows: TGTGCCTGGACTAGGCACGGAGGTGAGCAGTACTTC. Its protein is CAWTRHGGEQYF.

This clonotype was observed a handful of times. This chain uses TRBV14 with TRBJ1-2; TRBD1 agrees at 7 bases. Trimming took 2 bases from V and 13 from J; bases not matched to a gene: 16. The CDR3 spans 15 residues. Germline loops: CDR1 SGHDN, CDR2 FVKESK. The CDR3 bases are TGTGCCAGCAGCCAATCCACCCCGGGACAGAGGCCTTCCACCTTC. It codes for CASSQSTPGQRPSTF.

This clonotype has at least ten counts. The genes are TRBV11-3 and TRBJ2-6, with D perhaps being TRBD1 or TRBD2 (5 bases each). The CDR3 is made up of 15 amino acids. CDR1 is SGHNT, CDR2 YENEEA, per germline. Between the trimmed V and J ends, which lost 4 bases and 4 bases, there was a span of 11 bases. The CDR3 here is CASSSPWDGANVLTF. The CDR3 DNA sequence: TGTGCCAGCAGCTCGCCCTGGGACGGGGCCAACGTCCTGACTTTC.

This clonotype was seen once. A much more abundant neighbour one base away suggests this may be a read error. The chain employs TRBV5-5 and TRBJ1-5; D call uncertain. Per germline, CDR1 SGHKS and CDR2 YYEKEE (reference sequence). With 4 bases removed from V and 7 bases from J, the gap between germline ends came to 18 bases. The CDR3 sequence is 15 residues long. The CDR3 coding sequence is TGTGCCAGCAGCATAGAGGCAACGAACGGGCAGCCCCAGCATTTT. It yields the protein CASSIEATNGQPQHF. Full variable domain (missing parts from reference TRBV5-5 and TRBJ1-5): DAGVTQSPTHLIKTRGQQVTLRCSPISGHKSVSWYQQVLGQGPQFIFQYYEKEERGRGNFPDRFSARQFPNYSSELNVNALLLGDSALYLCASSIEATNGQPQHFGDGTRLSIL.

The chain uses TRBV6-6 and TRBJ2-2; a weak D match, TRBD2 (6 bases). The germline CDR1 and CDR2 sequences are MNHNY and SVGAGI (reference sequence). V was trimmed by 2 bases and J by 2 bases, leaving 12 bases between them. The CDR3 is 16 amino acids. For the CDR3, the DNA is TGTGCCAGCAGTTACCGAACCGGGACTAACACCGGGGAGCTGTTTTTT. It codes for CASSYRTGTNTGELFF.

DNA of the CDR3: TGCAGTGCTAGAGATGTGGGGACTAGCGGGAACTACGAGCAGTACTTC. Protein product: CSARDVGTSGNYEQYF. The V call is TRBV20-1, the J call TRBJ2-7; 13 positions agree with TRBD2. CDR3 length: 16 residues. CDR1 is DFQATT and CDR2 is SNEGSKA in the germline V gene (reference sequence). The V segment lost 0 bases and the J segment 3 bases; nucleotides outside the gene matches: 5.

This clonotype was picked up many times. The chain couples TRBV18 to TRBJ1-2; D is ambiguous. The CDR3 covers 13 residues. Germline V gives CDR1 KGHSH, CDR2 LQKENI. V gave up 0 bases and J gave up 4 bases, with 6 bases separating them. The CDR3 is CASSPPGAYGYTF. The CDR3 DNA follows: TGTGCCAGCTCACCACCAGGAGCCTATGGCTACACCTTC. Supplemented by reference TRBV18 and TRBJ1-2, the full variable domain reads NAGVMQNPRHLVRRRGQEARLRCSPMKGHSHVYWYRQLPEEGLKFMVYLQKENIIDESGMPKERFSAEFPKEGPSILRIQQVVRGDSAAYFCASSPPGAYGYTFGSGTRLTVV.

Concerning this clonotype itself: One junction end disagrees with the germline gene, perhaps due to a read error. The chain uses TRBV7-9 and TRBJ1-2, with unresolved D. Germline-derived CDR1 and CDR2 are SEHNR and FQNEAQ (reference sequence). The CDR3 covers 15 residues. The CDR3 nucleotides are TGTGCCAGCAGCTTCGGGCAGGCCGGAGGCTATGGCTACCCCTTC. It translates to CASSFGQAGGYGYPF. The full variable domain, its missing parts supplied by reference TRBV7-9 and TRBJ1-2, is DTGVSQNPRHKITKRGQNVTFRCDPISEHNRLYWYRQTLGQGPEFLTYFQNEAQLEKSRLLSDRFSAERPKGSFSTLEIQRTEQGDSAMYLCASSFGQAGGYGYPFGSGTRLTVV.

This clonotype was seen many times. This chain joins TRBV12-3 or TRBV12-4 and TRBJ1-2; 10 nucleotides match TRBD1. V shed 6 bases, J shed 3 bases, and the junction held 10 bases outside the gene matches. The CDR3 is made up of 16 amino acids. In DNA form, the CDR3 reads TGTGCCAGCAGCCCGGGACAGGGGTTTGTTCACTATGGCTACACCTTC. It yields the protein CASSPGQGFVHYGYTF.

The V and J genes are TRBV29-1 and TRBJ1-4, with TRBD1 matching 10 bases. The CDR3 spans 13 residues. Germline lookup yields CDR1 SQVTM and CDR2 ANQGSEA. V was clipped by 8 bases and J by 8 bases; unmatched bases: 8. The CDR3 here is CSSLTGGNEKLFF. The CDR3 DNA reads as TGCAGCAGTTTGACAGGGGGCAACGAAAAACTGTTTTTT.

As for this clonotype: Since a much larger clone is just one base distant, this may be a read error. The chain joins TRBV20-1 to TRBJ1-3, with 7 bases aligning to TRBD1. Germline-derived CDR1 and CDR2 are DFQATT and SNEGSKA (reference sequence). The CDR3 loop spans 15 amino acids. CDR3 region: CSALLTGHSANTIYF. The CDR3, as DNA: TGCAGTGCTTTACTGACAGGGCACTCTGCAAACACCATATATTTT.

This clonotype has a handful of counts. The chain recombines TRBV15 with TRBJ2-7; tentative D call: TRBD1 (5 bases). With 3 bases removed from V and 5 bases from J, the gap between germline ends came to 11 bases. CDR3 size: 13 residues. Germline assignment: CDR1 LNHNV and CDR2 YYDKDF (reference sequence). CDR3 loop: CATSSLGADEQYF. CDR3 coding DNA: TGTGCCACCAGCAGCTTAGGGGCAGACGAGCAGTACTTC.

This clonotype was seen repeatedly, ten times or more. The chain has TRBV7-3 and TRBJ2-1; no clear D gene. Per germline, CDR1 SGHTA and CDR2 FQGTGA. The V and J ends lost 5 bases and 0 bases respectively, with 17 bases between them. The CDR3 has 17 residues. The CDR3 bases are TGTGCCAGCAGCCCCCAGTACGGCGGTGGCTCCTACAATGAGCAGTTCTTC. As protein: CASSPQYGGGSYNEQFF.

There are a few counts of this clonotype. A read error may produce the germline difference seen at one junction end. The V gene is TRBV9, the J gene TRBJ2-5; 8 nucleotides align to TRBD1. Germline values: CDR1 SGDLS, CDR2 YYNGEE. This CDR3 has 17 residues. CDR3 in DNA: TGTGCCAGCAGCGAGACCGCCCCAGGGGGCTGGGGAGAGGCCCAGTACTTC. This encodes CASSETAPGGWGEAQYF. The complete variable domain, with remaining parts taken from reference TRBV9 and TRBJ2-5, reads DSGVTQTPKHLITATGQRVTLRCSPRSGDLSVYWYQQSLDQGLQFLIQYYNGEERAKGNILERFSAQQFPDLHSELNLSSLELGDSALYFCASSETAPGGWGEAQYFGPGTRLLVL.

As concerns this clonotype: This could be a read error, since a much larger clone is one nucleotide away. This chain connects TRBV7-3 to TRBJ2-1, with a possible D match to TRBD2 (7 bases). Germline lookup yields CDR1 SGHTA and CDR2 FQGTGA. The germline V and J ends were trimmed by 1 base and 9 bases, with 19 bases remaining between them. The length of the CDR3 is 16 residues. The CDR3 spells CASSLRGGRRATEQFF. The CDR3 bases are TGTGCCAGCAGCTTAAGGGGGGGCCGAAGGGCCACTGAGCAGTTCTTC. Complete variable domain (other parts from reference TRBV7-3 and TRBJ2-1): GAGVSQTPSNKVTEKGKYVELRCDPISGHTALYWYRQSLGQGPEFLIYFQGTGAADDSGLPNDRFFAVRPEGSVSTLKIQRTERGDSAVYLCASSLRGGRRATEQFFGPGTRLTVL.

This chain's CDR3 is CSAPFGLAGGPVDTQYF. The DNA of the CDR3 is TGCAGTGCTCCCTTTGGACTAGCGGGAGGGCCTGTAGATACGCAGTATTTT. This sequence joins TRBV20-1 and TRBJ2-3, with 15 bases lining up with TRBD2. This CDR3 region has 17 residues. The germline V gene has CDR1 DFQATT and CDR2 SNEGSKA (reference sequence). J lost 5 bases, V lost 5 bases, and 11 bases had no gene match.

V and J are TRBV18 and TRBJ1-3; perhaps TRBD1 as D (5 bases). From germline, CDR1 is KGHSH and CDR2 LQKENI. The germline V and J ends were trimmed by 7 bases and 0 bases, with 13 bases remaining between them. This CDR3 is 15 amino acids long. CDR3 residues: CASFWGESSGNTIYF. The CDR3, as DNA: TGTGCCAGCTTCTGGGGGGAGTCCTCTGGAAACACCATATATTTT.

In this sample, this clonotype turned up a few times. J is TRBJ2-4 and V is TRBV12-3 or TRBV12-4, with a possible D match to TRBD2 (6 bases). This CDR3 is 13 amino acids long. Between the trimmed V and J ends, which lost 6 bases and 6 bases, there was a span of 12 bases. CDR3 DNA: TGTGCCAGCAGGGGGACTGTGAGAAACATTCAGTACTTC. Amino acids: CASRGTVRNIQYF.

V and J are TRBV5-1 and TRBJ2-5; 7 bases are shared with TRBD1. The CDR3 runs 14 residues. The J segment lost 8 bases and the V segment lost 6 bases, leaving 13 bases of the junction unmatched. In germline, CDR1 is SGHRS, CDR2 YFSETQ. The CDR3 loop is CASTRQGRGDTQYF. CDR3 sequence (DNA): TGCGCCAGCACCCGACAGGGCAGGGGAGACACCCAGTACTTC. The full variable domain, completed using reference TRBV5-1 and TRBJ2-5, is KAGVTQTPRYLIKTRGQQVTLSCSPISGHRSVSWYQQTPGQGLQFLFEYFSETQRNKGNFPGRFSGRQFSNSRSEMNVSTLELGDSALYLCASTRQGRGDTQYFGPGTRLLVL.

This clonotype was seen repeatedly, ten times or more. The chain couples TRBV27 to TRBJ2-7, with 8 bases that match TRBD1. Germline V gene sequence: CDR1 MNHEY, CDR2 SMNVEV (reference sequence). Trimming removed 4 bases from V and 3 bases from J; junction bases left unmatched: 5. CDR3 length equals 14 residues. CDR3 sequence: CASSWRTGIYEQYF. The CDR3 DNA reads as TGTGCCAGCAGTTGGCGGACAGGGATCTACGAGCAGTACTTC.

J is TRBJ2-5 and V is TRBV24-1; D tentatively reads TRBD1 or TRBD2 (6 bases each). Germline CDR1 reads KGHDR; CDR2 reads SFDVKD. Trimming took off 7 bases at V and 7 bases at J, with 12 bases between the two ends. The CDR3 spans 12 residues. CDR3 amino acids: CATRRGETTQYF. DNA for the CDR3: TGTGCCACCAGGAGGGGGGAAACGACCCAGTACTTC.

In this sample, this clonotype turned up a few times. A much larger clone lies one base from this, so it may be a read error. This rearrangement joins TRBV19 to TRBJ2-5; D ambiguous. From germline, CDR1 is LNHDA and CDR2 SQIVND (reference sequence). The CDR3 spans 14 residues. CDR3 bases: TGTGCCAGTGGTATAGATTTTCCCCAAGAGACCCAGTACTTC. This translates into CASGIDFPQETQYF. The whole variable domain, filled in from reference TRBV19 and TRBJ2-5, reads DGGITQSPKYLFRKEGQNVTLSCEQNLNHDAMYWYRQDPGQGLRLIYYSQIVNDFQKGDIAEGYSVSREKKESFPLTVTSAQKNPTAFYLCASGIDFPQETQYFGPGTRLLVL.

The table lists this clonotype with many counts. CDR3 amino acids: CASSLTYGTQETQYF. The CDR3 DNA reads TGTGCCAGCAGCTTAACTTACGGGACTCAAGAGACCCAGTACTTC. This chain connects TRBV7-3 to TRBJ2-5; a possible D gene is TRBD2 (6 bases). Trimming stripped 0 bases from V and 2 bases from J, with 10 bases between. The CDR3 covers 15 residues. CDR1 and CDR2 (germline): SGHTA, FQGTGA.

This clonotype was recorded at least ten times. The genes are TRBV20-1 and TRBJ2-6; D gene ambiguous. Trimming pared 0 bases from V and 4 bases from J, leaving 7 bases between. Germline CDR1 reads DFQATT; CDR2 reads SNEGSKA (reference sequence). The CDR3 consists of 14 residues. The CDR3 sequence: CSARELEGANVLTF. Written as DNA, the CDR3 is TGCAGTGCTAGAGAATTGGAAGGGGCCAACGTCCTGACTTTC.

This clonotype has a count of ten or more. The rearrangement links TRBV19 to TRBJ1-3, with 7 bases matching TRBD1. Germline V lookup: CDR1 LNHDA, CDR2 SQIVND (reference sequence). The J segment lost 0 bases and the V segment lost 7 bases, leaving 9 bases of the junction unmatched. The CDR3 contains 16 residues. The CDR3 loop is CASTFGQALSGNTIYF. As DNA, the CDR3 is TGTGCCAGTACATTCGGACAGGCCCTCTCTGGAAACACCATATATTTT.

This clonotype was detected many times. This chain joins TRBV12-3 or TRBV12-4 and TRBJ1-2; TRBD1 aligns across 10 bases. With 3 bases clipped from V and 4 bases from J, the junction kept 8 bases outside the gene matches. The CDR3 runs 16 residues. CDR3 protein: CASSFTGQGIGYGYTF. The CDR3 region has the DNA TGTGCCAGCAGTTTTACGGGACAGGGGATAGGCTATGGCTACACCTTC.

Within the sample, this clonotype is medium-sized. The V and J genes are TRBV20-1 and TRBJ2-3; no clear D. CDR3 length equals 12 residues. The germline CDR1 and CDR2 sequences are DFQATT and SNEGSKA (reference sequence). The V and J ends lost 6 bases and 6 bases respectively, with 13 bases between them. The CDR3 protein is CSALRAFDTQYF. Written as DNA, the CDR3 is TGCAGTGCCCTTCGAGCGTTCGATACGCAGTATTTT.

This clonotype was recorded many times. The V and J genes are TRBV2 and TRBJ1-2; D possibly corresponds to TRBD1 (6 bases). Germline-derived CDR1 and CDR2 are SNHLY and FYNNEI. Between the trimmed V and J ends, which lost 6 bases and 3 bases, there was a span of 17 bases. The CDR3 is 15 amino acids. Here the CDR3 reads CASSFLGQKHYGYTF. The CDR3 DNA reads as TGTGCCAGCAGCTTTTTAGGACAGAAGCACTATGGCTACACCTTC.

This clonotype was recorded once. The J gene is TRBJ2-6, the V gene TRBV7-9; D possibly corresponds to TRBD1 (6 bases). Trimming left V 1 base short and J 1 base short, with 11 bases between. There are 17 residues in the CDR3. Looked up from germline, CDR1 is SEHNR and CDR2 is FQNEAQ (reference sequence). CDR3 nucleotide sequence: TGTGCCAGCAGCTTAGAACAGGGTGGGTCTGGGGCCAACGTCCTGACTTTC. Amino acid sequence: CASSLEQGGSGANVLTF.

This clonotype was picked up many times. The chain couples TRBV20-1 to TRBJ2-7, with 7 positions matching TRBD1. V dropped 4 bases and J dropped 4; count of bases not matched to a gene: 13. Germline CDR1 reads DFQATT; CDR2 reads SNEGSKA (reference sequence). CDR3 length: 15 amino acids. The CDR3 DNA is TGCAGTGCTACCGGACAGGCTGCCGGGTTGTACGAGCAGTACTTC. This translates into CSATGQAAGLYEQYF.

This clonotype was recorded at least ten times. CDR3 sequence: CASSLGAGGLQETQYF. The CDR3 nucleotides are TGTGCCAGCAGCTTAGGGGCGGGGGGACTTCAAGAGACCCAGTACTTC. The chain joins TRBV7-2 to TRBJ2-5; 8 nucleotides line up with TRBD2. Trimming removed 1 base from V and 2 bases from J; junction bases left unmatched: 6. The CDR3 has 16 amino acids. CDR1 is SGHTA and CDR2 is FQGNSA in the germline V gene.